The rows below give T cell receptor beta chains drawn from one sample of a study of patients and donors after allogeneic stem cell transplantation. TCRdb ran MiXCR on the RT-PCR reads and lists one entry per CDR3 protein. The profile covers around 150,000 distinct CDR3 sequences, with 30% appearing a single time and roughly 3% taken by the ten largest. The sample taken for sequencing was blood, either unsorted or a sorted T cell fraction (not recorded which). The receptor set was obtained from a human donor who was either an allogeneic HSCT recipient or a stem cell or donor lymphocyte infusion donor (not recorded which). It is not recorded whose cells these are; they may come from a transplant donor. CDR3s leave out the opening cysteine and the closing phenylalanine or tryptophan. A D gene is named only where the DNA matches it firmly. Not all rows give a size; the values are once, few, many and, for expanded clones, a class.

NA,NA,TRBJ1-5,TRBV20-1,SARDRKGSEPQH
NA,TRBD2,TRBJ2-3,TRBV6-5,ASSFRGLGLTDTQY
NA,NA,TRBJ2-5,TRBV4-2,ASSQDGGVQETQY
NA,NA,TRBJ1-2,TRBV20-1,SARDPAVVGGYT
NA,TRBD1,TRBJ1-5,TRBV30,AWNQGARNQPQH
many,TRBD1,TRBJ1-1,TRBV3-1,ASSQGDRGLKAF
few,NA,TRBJ1-1,TRBV7-9,ASSLLVGTEAF
NA,NA,TRBJ2-3,TRBV12-3/TRBV12-4,ASLPDTQY
NA,TRBD1,TRBJ2-7,TRBV5-6,ASSLVAGQVTRREQY
NA,NA,TRBJ2-1,TRBV5-1,ASSLAWPGRYNEQF
NA,NA,TRBJ1-5,TRBV4-3,ASSQDGYGTLHHQPQH
few,TRBD1,TRBJ2-7,TRBV7-9,ASSLVGQGHEQY
few,NA,TRBJ2-7,TRBV4-3,ASSPGRYSYEQY
few,TRBD2,TRBJ2-7,TRBV6-6,ASSYRGSGRVGHEQY
few,TRBD2,TRBJ2-7,TRBV20-1,SAPPTSGIDEQY
NA,TRBD2,TRBJ2-7,TRBV27,ASKAASGMIEQY
NA,NA,TRBJ2-1,TRBV29-1,SVEDEQF
many,NA,TRBJ1-1,TRBV18,ASSPTGTVNTEAF
NA,TRBD2,TRBJ2-3,TRBV27,ASSLDPSGTSTDTQY
few,TRBD1,TRBJ1-5,TRBV2,ASSVTGGLGQPQH
NA,TRBD1,TRBJ1-1,TRBV10-3,AISGGDRGNTEAF
NA,NA,TRBJ2-5,TRBV6-2/TRBV6-3,ASTRLTSGETQY
many,NA,TRBJ2-1,TRBV4-3,ASSQDLNRRAYNEQF
NA,TRBD2,TRBJ2-4,TRBV7-2,ASSLGTSALAKNIQY
NA,TRBD1,TRBJ2-1,TRBV7-9,ASSANPGQGYYNEQF
NA,TRBD1,TRBJ2-1,TRBV6-8,ASRTPGQGIVDYNEQF
few,NA,TRBJ2-7,TRBV7-9,ASSSRKTYEQY
many,NA,TRBJ1-1,TRBV24-1,ATNGGRGTEAF
NA,NA,TRBJ1-2,TRBV2,AIPQRGLGYGYT
once,TRBD2,TRBJ2-1,TRBV5-1,ASSPGASGNAYEQF
NA,TRBD1,TRBJ2-5,TRBV6-5,ASSYDRGPTETQY
NA,NA,TRBJ2-7,TRBV25-1,ASSDGSAQY
many,NA,TRBJ1-1,TRBV6-5,ASNSGHDTEAF
few,NA,TRBJ1-6,TRBV6-5,ASSYSGSGLGSPLH
NA,NA,TRBJ1-2,TRBV9,ASSPRGVYGYT
NA,NA,TRBJ1-1,TRBV28,ASSFLQGNTEAF
NA,TRBD1,TRBJ1-5,TRBV12-3/TRBV12-4,ASSLRGQGASQPQH
few,TRBD1,TRBJ1-6,TRBV25-1,ASNPRGRGLSPLH
many,NA,TRBJ2-7,TRBV24-1,ATSDAGGTRY
few,NA,TRBJ1-1,TRBV10-3,AISVGGEAF
few,TRBD1,TRBJ2-5,TRBV7-6,ASSFQGAVLGETQY
few,TRBD1,TRBJ1-2,TRBV5-5,ASSWTGPEVGGYT
once,NA,TRBJ2-1,TRBV20-1,SARWTNEQF
many,TRBD2,TRBJ2-5,TRBV12-3/TRBV12-4,ASSRISGSGETQY
NA,NA,TRBJ2-7,TRBV12-3/TRBV12-4,ASSLGINSYEQY
few,NA,TRBJ2-2,TRBV12-3/TRBV12-4,ASSFQGSGELF
few,TRBD2,TRBJ2-1,TRBV7-8,ASSLSGLPMYNEQF
few,NA,TRBJ2-6,TRBV20-1,SAPYSGANVLT
NA,NA,TRBJ2-7,TRBV4-3,ASSQDLVDSSFSYEQY
many,NA,TRBJ1-5,TRBV20-1,SAITGRQASNQPQH
NA,TRBD2,TRBJ2-5,TRBV5-1,ASRTVVSGKYQETQY
NA,NA,TRBJ2-5,TRBV28,ASTWTNQETQY
NA,NA,TRBJ2-7,TRBV5-1,ASTFRPESYEQY
NA,TRBD1,TRBJ1-5,TRBV24-1,ATSDTKTGSFDQPQH
NA,TRBD1,TRBJ2-3,TRBV20-1,SAPDRGRGTDTQY
NA,NA,TRBJ2-3,TRBV9,ASSPTVRGPPDTQY